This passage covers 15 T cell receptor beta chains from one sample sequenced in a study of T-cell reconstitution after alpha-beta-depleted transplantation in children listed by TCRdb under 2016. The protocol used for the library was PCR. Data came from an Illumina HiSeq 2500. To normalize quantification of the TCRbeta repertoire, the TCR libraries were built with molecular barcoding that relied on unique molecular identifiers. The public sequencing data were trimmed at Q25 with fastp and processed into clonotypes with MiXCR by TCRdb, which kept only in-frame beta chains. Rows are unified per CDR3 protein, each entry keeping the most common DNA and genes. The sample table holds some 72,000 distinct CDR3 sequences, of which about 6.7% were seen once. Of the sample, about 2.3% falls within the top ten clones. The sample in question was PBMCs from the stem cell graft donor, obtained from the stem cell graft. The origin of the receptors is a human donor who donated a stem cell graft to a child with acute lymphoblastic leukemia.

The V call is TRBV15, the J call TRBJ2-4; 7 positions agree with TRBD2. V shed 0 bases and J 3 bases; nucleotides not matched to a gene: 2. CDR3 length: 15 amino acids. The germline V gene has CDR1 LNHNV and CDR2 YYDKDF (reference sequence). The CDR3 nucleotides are TGTGCCACCAGCAGAGATCGGGACTACAAAAACATTCAGTACTTC. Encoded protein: CATSRDRDYKNIQYF.

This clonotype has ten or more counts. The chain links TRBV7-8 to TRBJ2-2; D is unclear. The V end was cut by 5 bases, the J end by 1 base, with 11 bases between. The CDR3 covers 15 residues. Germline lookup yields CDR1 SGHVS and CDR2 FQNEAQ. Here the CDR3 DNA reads TGTGCCAGCAGCCCAAAACGGGTGAACACCGGGGAGCTGTTTTTT. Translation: CASSPKRVNTGELFF.

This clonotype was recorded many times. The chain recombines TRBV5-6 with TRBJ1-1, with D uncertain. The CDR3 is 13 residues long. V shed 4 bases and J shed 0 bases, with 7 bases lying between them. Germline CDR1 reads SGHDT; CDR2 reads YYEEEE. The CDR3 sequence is CASSPILNTEAFF. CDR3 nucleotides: TGTGCCAGCAGCCCTATCCTGAACACTGAAGCTTTCTTT.

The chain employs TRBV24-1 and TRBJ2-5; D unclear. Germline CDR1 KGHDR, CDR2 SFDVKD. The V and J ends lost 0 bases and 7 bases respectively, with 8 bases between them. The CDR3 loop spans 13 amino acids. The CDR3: CATSDLRTRTQYF. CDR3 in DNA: TGTGCCACCAGTGATTTGCGGACGAGGACCCAGTACTTC.

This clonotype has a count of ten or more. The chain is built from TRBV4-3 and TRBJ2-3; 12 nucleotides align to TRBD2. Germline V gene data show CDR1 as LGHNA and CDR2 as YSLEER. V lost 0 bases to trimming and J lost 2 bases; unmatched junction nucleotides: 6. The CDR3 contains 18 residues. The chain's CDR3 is CASSQDLAGGPYTDTQYF. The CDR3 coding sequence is TGCGCCAGCAGCCAAGATCTAGCGGGGGGGCCGTACACAGATACGCAGTATTTT.

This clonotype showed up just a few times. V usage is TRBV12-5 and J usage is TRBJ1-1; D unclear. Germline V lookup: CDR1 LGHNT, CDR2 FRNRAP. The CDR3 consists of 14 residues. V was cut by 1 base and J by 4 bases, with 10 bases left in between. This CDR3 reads CASGLGPFGTEAFF. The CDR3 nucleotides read TGTGCTAGTGGTTTGGGCCCTTTTGGCACTGAAGCTTTCTTT.

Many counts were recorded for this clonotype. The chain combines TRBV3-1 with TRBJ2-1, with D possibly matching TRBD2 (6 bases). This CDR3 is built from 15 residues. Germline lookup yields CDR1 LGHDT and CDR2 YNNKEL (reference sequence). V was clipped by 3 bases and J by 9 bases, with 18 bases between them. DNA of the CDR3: TGTGCCAGCAGCCACATAAAGGCTAAGGGAGGTGAGCAGTTCTTC. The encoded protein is CASSHIKAKGGEQFF.

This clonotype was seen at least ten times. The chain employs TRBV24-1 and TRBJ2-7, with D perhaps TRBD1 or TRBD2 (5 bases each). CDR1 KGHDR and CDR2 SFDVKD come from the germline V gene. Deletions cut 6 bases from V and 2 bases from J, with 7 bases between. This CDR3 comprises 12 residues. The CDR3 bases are TGTGCCACCAGTCAGGGAGCCTACGAGCAGTACTTC. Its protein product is CATSQGAYEQYF.

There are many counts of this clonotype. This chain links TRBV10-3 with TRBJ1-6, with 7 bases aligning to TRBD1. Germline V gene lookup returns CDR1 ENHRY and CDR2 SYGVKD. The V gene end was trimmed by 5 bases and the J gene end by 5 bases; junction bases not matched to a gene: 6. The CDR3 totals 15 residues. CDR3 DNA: TGTGCCATCAGTTATACGACAGGGAATAATTCACCCCTCCACTTT. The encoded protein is CAISYTTGNNSPLHF.

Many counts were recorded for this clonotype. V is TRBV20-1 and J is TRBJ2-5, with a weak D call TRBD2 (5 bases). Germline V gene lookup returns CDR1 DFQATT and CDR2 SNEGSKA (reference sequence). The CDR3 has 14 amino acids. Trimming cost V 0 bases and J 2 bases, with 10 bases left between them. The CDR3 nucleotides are TGCAGTGCTAGAGACAGCTCGGGGCAAGAGACCCAGTACTTC. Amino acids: CSARDSSGQETQYF.

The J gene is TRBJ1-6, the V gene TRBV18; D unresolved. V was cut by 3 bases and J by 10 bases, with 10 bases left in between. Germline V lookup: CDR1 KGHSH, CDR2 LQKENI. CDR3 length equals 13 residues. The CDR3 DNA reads TGTGCCAGCTCACCTCGGGTGGAATCACCCCTCCACTTT. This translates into CASSPRVESPLHF.

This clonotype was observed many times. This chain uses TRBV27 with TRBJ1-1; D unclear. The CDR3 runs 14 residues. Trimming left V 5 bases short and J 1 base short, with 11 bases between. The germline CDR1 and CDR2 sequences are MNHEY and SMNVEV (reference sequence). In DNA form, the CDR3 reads TGTGCCAGCAGTCTGGACCCCTGGAACACTGAAGCTTTCTTT. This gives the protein CASSLDPWNTEAFF.

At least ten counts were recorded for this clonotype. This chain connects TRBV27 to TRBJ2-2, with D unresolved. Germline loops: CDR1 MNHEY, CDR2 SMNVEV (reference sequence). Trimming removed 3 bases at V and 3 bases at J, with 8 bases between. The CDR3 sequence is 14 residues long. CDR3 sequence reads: CASSFGSDTGELFF. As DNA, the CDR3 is TGTGCCAGCAGTTTCGGGTCGGACACCGGGGAGCTGTTTTTT.

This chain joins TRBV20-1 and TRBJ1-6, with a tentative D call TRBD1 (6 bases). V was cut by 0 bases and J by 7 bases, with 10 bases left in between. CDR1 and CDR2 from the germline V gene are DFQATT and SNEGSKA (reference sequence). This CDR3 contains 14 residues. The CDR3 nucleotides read TGCAGTGCTAGAGAGGGTAGGGGGAATTCACCCCTCCACTTT. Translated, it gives CSAREGRGNSPLHF.

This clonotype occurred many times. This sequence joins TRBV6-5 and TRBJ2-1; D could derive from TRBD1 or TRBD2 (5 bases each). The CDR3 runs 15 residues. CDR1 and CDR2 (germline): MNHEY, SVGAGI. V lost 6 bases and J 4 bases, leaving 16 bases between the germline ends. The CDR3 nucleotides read TGTGCCAGCAGACCCGGGACCGGAGATTACAATGAGCAGTTCTTC. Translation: CASRPGTGDYNEQFF.